This T cell receptor (beta chain) was captured in a study of T cells in localized non-small cell lung cancer. Study results and limitations: Clonality of T cells reached its maximum in uninvolved adjacent lung, surpassing tumor. A median of around 57 clones ranked among the top 100 in tumor appeared in adjacent lung.

Points on this clone: Its antigen is currently unknown.

The data were produced by immunoSEQ multiplex PCR, yet TCRdb's version contains in-frame clones alone and is incomplete. The repertoire has 55,000 to 75,000 clones, roughly nine tenths of them found once; the top ten carry less than 20%. The CDR3 sequence is 14 residues long. Deletions cut 0 bases from V and 4 bases from J, with 10 bases between. Germline V gene lookup returns CDR1 GTSNPN and CDR2 SVGIG (reference sequence). The TCR was taken from a man aged 40 to 69 with stage I lung adenocarcinoma. This chain connects TRBV30 to TRBJ1-5; D gene unclear. Here the sequenced sample was peripheral blood, taken before any cancer treatment. The CDR3 is CAWSVSLWNQPQHF. The CDR3 DNA reads TGTGCCTGGAGTGTCTCCCTGTGGAATCAGCCCCAGCATTTT.